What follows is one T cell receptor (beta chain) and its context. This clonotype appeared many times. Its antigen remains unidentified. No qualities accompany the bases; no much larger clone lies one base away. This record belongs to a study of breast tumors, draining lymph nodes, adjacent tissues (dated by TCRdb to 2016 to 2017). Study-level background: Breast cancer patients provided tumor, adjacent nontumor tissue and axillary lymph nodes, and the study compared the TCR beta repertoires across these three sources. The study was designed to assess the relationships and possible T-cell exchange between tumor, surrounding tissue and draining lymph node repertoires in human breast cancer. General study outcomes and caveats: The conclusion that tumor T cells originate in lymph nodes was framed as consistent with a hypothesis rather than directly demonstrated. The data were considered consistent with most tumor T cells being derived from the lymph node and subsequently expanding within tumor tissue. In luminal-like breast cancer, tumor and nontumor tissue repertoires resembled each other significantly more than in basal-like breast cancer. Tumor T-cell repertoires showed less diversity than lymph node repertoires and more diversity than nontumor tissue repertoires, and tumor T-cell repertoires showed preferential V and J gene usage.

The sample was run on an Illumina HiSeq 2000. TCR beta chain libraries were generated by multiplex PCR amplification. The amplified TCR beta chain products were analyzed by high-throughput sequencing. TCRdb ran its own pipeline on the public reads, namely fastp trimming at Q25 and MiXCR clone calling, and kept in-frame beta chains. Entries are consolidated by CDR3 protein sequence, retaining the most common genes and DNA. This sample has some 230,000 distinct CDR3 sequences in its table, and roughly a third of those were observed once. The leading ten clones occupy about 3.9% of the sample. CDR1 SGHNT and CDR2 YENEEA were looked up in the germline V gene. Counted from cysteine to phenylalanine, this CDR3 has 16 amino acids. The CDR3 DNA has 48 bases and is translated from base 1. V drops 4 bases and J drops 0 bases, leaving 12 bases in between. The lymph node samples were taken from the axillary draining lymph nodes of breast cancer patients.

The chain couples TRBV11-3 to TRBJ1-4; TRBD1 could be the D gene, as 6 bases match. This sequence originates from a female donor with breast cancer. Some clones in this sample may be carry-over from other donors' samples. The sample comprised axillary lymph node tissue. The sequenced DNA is TGTGCCAGCAGCTCAGGGGCTCGCACAACTAATGAAAAACTGTTTTTT. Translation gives CASSSGARTTNEKLFF.